These 5 T cell receptor beta chains were all obtained from the same sample, sequenced in a study of OX40 agonist ivuxolimab in advanced cancers. Data came from immunoSEQ multiplex PCR; TCRdb stores just in-frame clones and leaves some out. The table has 50,000 to 70,000 clones, over 75% seen once; the top ten hold roughly an eighth. Source: CD4+ or CD8+ T cells sorted from blood, taken in a trial of the OX40 agonist ivuxolimab. The receptors were sampled from an adult with an advanced solid tumor such as melanoma, head and neck, liver or kidney cancer.

This sequence joins TRBV27 and TRBJ1-5; no clear D. Per germline, CDR1 MNHEY and CDR2 SMNVEV (reference sequence). The CDR3 runs to 15 residues. The germline V and J ends were trimmed by 2 bases and 4 bases, with 12 bases remaining between them. The CDR3 loop is CASSLGGMGNQPQHF. The CDR3 DNA is TGTGCCAGCAGTTTAGGAGGGATGGGGAATCAGCCCCAGCATTTT.

CDR3 loop: CAWTEGPYEQYF. CDR3 DNA sequence: TGTGCCTGGACAGAAGGTCCCTACGAGCAGTACTTC. The chain is built from TRBV30 and TRBJ2-7, with D unclear. V lost 4 bases to trimming and J lost 2 bases, with 9 bases between them. Per the germline V gene, CDR1 is GTSNPN and CDR2 is SVGIG (reference sequence). The CDR3 loop spans 12 amino acids.

V is TRBV9 and J is TRBJ1-3; perhaps TRBD1 as D (6 bases). The CDR3 covers 14 residues. CDR1 is SGDLS, CDR2 YYNGEE, per germline. V lost 2 bases, J lost 4 bases, and 10 bases lay in between. The CDR3, as DNA: TGTGCCAGCAGCGTGGAGGACAGCGGAAACACCATATATTTT. Its protein product is CASSVEDSGNTIYF.

The DNA for the CDR3 is TGTGCCAGCAGTTTATCGCGGATGACCGGGGAGCTGTTTTTT. It specifies CASSLSRMTGELFF. This chain links TRBV27 with TRBJ2-2, with no clear D. CDR1 is MNHEY, CDR2 SMNVEV, per germline (reference sequence). The V gene lost 0 bases and the J gene lost 5 bases, with 7 bases spanning the gap. The CDR3 totals 14 residues.

For the CDR3, the DNA is TGTGCCAGCAGCGACTGGGGGACGACTGAAGCTTTCTTT. Translating gives CASSDWGTTEAFF. This chain connects TRBV6-5 to TRBJ1-1; TRBD1 might be the D (5 bases). V lost 6 bases, J lost 5 bases, and 13 bases lay in between. The CDR3 loop spans 13 amino acids. Germline CDR1 is MNHEY and CDR2 is SVGAGI.